The clone carrying this T cell receptor (beta chain) has only one observation. Its antigen is undetermined. All patients picked for sequencing had shown, by flow cytometry, an expansion of CD8+CD57+ cells. The germline V gene encodes CDR1 DFQATT and CDR2 SNEGSKA (reference sequence). V lost 6 bases, J lost 2 bases, and 5 bases stayed unmatched. There are 15 residues in the CDR3. The data are from a study of CD8+CD57+ T cells in acquired aplastic anemia. Study information: Sorted CD4+ plus CD8+ cells gave DNA averaging about 3.2 ug.

Both TCR beta VDJ combination and CDR3 sequence profiling were carried out. Genomic DNA was the template for this profiling. TCRdb reanalysed the reads using MiXCR and keeps one entry per CDR3 protein. The sample lists about 75,000 distinct CDR3 sequences, about 70% occurring once. Study-wide points: For CD8+ Simpson's diversity, patients and controls showed no significant difference.

V is TRBV20-1 and J is TRBJ2-3, with 13 bases aligning to TRBD2. The sequence derives from a human donor with aplastic anemia. The sequencing sample was made of sorted CD4+, CD8+, or CD8+CD57+ T cells (not recorded which) from PBMCs. CDR3 nucleotides: TGCAGTGCAACGGGACTAGCGGGACTCACAGATACGCAGTATTTT. Protein product: CSATGLAGLTDTQYF.